A selection of T cell receptor beta chains follows, all from one sample in a study of Ad26.COV2.S vaccination and SARS-CoV-2 variants. TCRdb keeps only in-frame clones here, not all; method: immunoSEQ multiplex PCR. The sample shows roughly 420,000 clones, 89% of them seen only once. The sample consisted of peripheral blood, taken in a trial of Ad26.COV2.S vaccine versus placebo. These receptors were collected from a person aged 18 to 59 who received the Ad26.COV2.S COVID-19 vaccine or a placebo. The CDR3 runs from the conserved cysteine through the conserved F or W. Each record gives: CDR3 length, D gene, clone size, V gene, J gene, CDR3 DNA, CDR3 protein. D genes are given only for firm matches. A clone size is listed for some rows: how often the clone was seen (once, few, many), or a class if it is expanded.

len: 15
d_gene: NA
abundance: few
v_gene: TRBV19
j_gene: TRBJ2-3
CDR3nt: TGTGCCAGTAGTATTTACGGTTTGGAGACAGATACGCAGTATTTT
CDR3aa: CASSIYGLETDTQYF

len: 15
d_gene: NA
abundance: NA
v_gene: TRBV18
j_gene: TRBJ2-3
CDR3nt: TGTGCCAGCTCACCATCTAGCGACTTTGGAGATACGCAGTATTTT
CDR3aa: CASSPSSDFGDTQYF

len: 13
d_gene: NA
abundance: few
v_gene: TRBV7-9
j_gene: TRBJ2-3
CDR3nt: TGTGCCAGCCGGACAGAGAATTCAGATACGCAGTATTTT
CDR3aa: CASRTENSDTQYF

len: 17
d_gene: TRBD2
abundance: NA
v_gene: TRBV5-6
j_gene: TRBJ2-1
CDR3nt: TGTGCCAGCAGCTCCCTCCCCAGGCTAGCGGGTTACAATGAGCAGTTCTTC
CDR3aa: CASSSLPRLAGYNEQFF

len: 15
d_gene: NA
abundance: NA
v_gene: TRBV29-1
j_gene: TRBJ1-1
CDR3nt: TGCAGCGTTGAAAGCCGAAAAGGGAGGGGCACTGAAGCTTTCTTT
CDR3aa: CSVESRKGRGTEAFF

len: 16
d_gene: NA
abundance: NA
v_gene: TRBV27
j_gene: TRBJ1-1
CDR3nt: TGTGCCAGCAAGGATACAGGCAGATCCCCGGGGACTGAAGCTTTCTTT
CDR3aa: CASKDTGRSPGTEAFF

len: 18
d_gene: NA
abundance: NA
v_gene: TRBV2
j_gene: TRBJ1-3
CDR3nt: TGTGCCAGCAGTGAAAGCCCTCGGGTCCCTATCTCTGGAAACACCATATATTTT
CDR3aa: CASSESPRVPISGNTIYF

len: 12
d_gene: NA
abundance: NA
v_gene: TRBV29-1
j_gene: TRBJ1-1
CDR3nt: TGCAGCGTTGCGGGACCGGGAGCTGAAGCTTTCTTT
CDR3aa: CSVAGPGAEAFF

len: 15
d_gene: NA
abundance: NA
v_gene: TRBV5-4
j_gene: TRBJ2-1
CDR3nt: TGTGCCAGCAGCCCAACTGGGGACTCCTACAATGAGCAGTTCTTC
CDR3aa: CASSPTGDSYNEQFF

len: 15
d_gene: NA
abundance: NA
v_gene: TRBV27
j_gene: TRBJ2-1
CDR3nt: TGTGCCAGCAGTTTAAGTAAGAGCTGGGGGAATGAGCAGTTCTTC
CDR3aa: CASSLSKSWGNEQFF

len: 15
d_gene: NA
abundance: NA
v_gene: TRBV7-2
j_gene: TRBJ1-3
CDR3nt: TGTGCCAGCAGCTTAAGGGGGGAGTCTGGAAACACCATATATTTT
CDR3aa: CASSLRGESGNTIYF

len: 12
d_gene: NA
abundance: NA
v_gene: TRBV11-2
j_gene: TRBJ1-2
CDR3nt: TGTGCCAGCAGCCCCGACAGCTATGGCTACACCTTC
CDR3aa: CASSPDSYGYTF

len: 14
d_gene: NA
abundance: NA
v_gene: TRBV18
j_gene: TRBJ1-2
CDR3nt: TGTGCCAGCTCCCCCCCAGGGTGGCGATTTGGCTACACCTTC
CDR3aa: CASSPPGWRFGYTF

len: 15
d_gene: NA
abundance: NA
v_gene: TRBV4-2
j_gene: TRBJ1-1
CDR3nt: TGTGCCAGCAGCCAAGATACGGCCGACTTGGGTGAAGCTTTCTTT
CDR3aa: CASSQDTADLGEAFF

len: 15
d_gene: NA
abundance: few
v_gene: TRBV3-1/TRBV3-2
j_gene: TRBJ2-5
CDR3nt: TGTGCCAGCAGGATTGTACAGGGCTGGCAAGAGACCCAGTACTTC
CDR3aa: CASRIVQGWQETQYF

len: 13
d_gene: NA
abundance: NA
v_gene: TRBV24-1
j_gene: TRBJ2-2
CDR3nt: TGTGCCACCAGTGCCCTAAACACCGGGGAGCTGTTTTTT
CDR3aa: CATSALNTGELFF

len: 11
d_gene: NA
abundance: NA
v_gene: TRBV7-2
j_gene: TRBJ2-5
CDR3nt: TGTGCCAGCAGCTTTTCGGAGACCCAGTACTTC
CDR3aa: CASSFSETQYF

len: 15
d_gene: TRBD1
abundance: few
v_gene: TRBV5-1
j_gene: TRBJ1-1
CDR3nt: TGCGCCACCGGTTTGGGGGACAGATCGAACACTGAAGCTTTCTTT
CDR3aa: CATGLGDRSNTEAFF

len: 16
d_gene: NA
abundance: few
v_gene: TRBV7-9
j_gene: TRBJ2-4
CDR3nt: TGTGCCAGCAGTTCCTTACTCACAGGCTCCAAAAACATTCAGTACTTC
CDR3aa: CASSSLLTGSKNIQYF

len: 17
d_gene: TRBD1
abundance: NA
v_gene: TRBV19
j_gene: TRBJ2-3
CDR3nt: TGTGCCAGTAGTCCAACCGGGACAGGTTTTTCCCCCTATACGCAGTATTTT
CDR3aa: CASSPTGTGFSPYTQYF

len: 13
d_gene: NA
abundance: NA
v_gene: TRBV5-6
j_gene: TRBJ1-2
CDR3nt: TGTGCCAGCAGCTTGAGGAGTGCGTATGGCTACACCTTC
CDR3aa: CASSLRSAYGYTF

len: 15
d_gene: TRBD2
abundance: NA
v_gene: TRBV4-2
j_gene: TRBJ2-7
CDR3nt: TGTGCCAGCAGCCAAGAGGTCGCGGGGGGCTACGAGCAGTACTTC
CDR3aa: CASSQEVAGGYEQYF

len: 15
d_gene: TRBD1
abundance: NA
v_gene: TRBV19
j_gene: TRBJ1-1
CDR3nt: TGTGCCAGTAGTATTCATGGGACAGTGAACACTGAAGCTTTCTTT
CDR3aa: CASSIHGTVNTEAFF

len: 15
d_gene: TRBD1
abundance: once
v_gene: TRBV6-6
j_gene: TRBJ2-5
CDR3nt: TGTGCCAGCAGTTACCGGGACAGTTCGCAAGAGACCCAGTACTTC
CDR3aa: CASSYRDSSQETQYF

len: 11
d_gene: NA
abundance: NA
v_gene: TRBV20-1
j_gene: TRBJ2-3
CDR3nt: TGCAGTGCTAGGGGTGGGGGTACGCAGTATTTT
CDR3aa: CSARGGGTQYF

len: 14
d_gene: NA
abundance: NA
v_gene: TRBV15
j_gene: TRBJ1-2
CDR3nt: TGTGCCACCAGCAGATTTTGGGCAGACTATGGCTACACCTTC
CDR3aa: CATSRFWADYGYTF

len: 13
d_gene: NA
abundance: NA
v_gene: TRBV30
j_gene: TRBJ1-5
CDR3nt: TGTGCCTGGAGTGTAGGTGGGAACCAGCCCCAGCATTTT
CDR3aa: CAWSVGGNQPQHF

len: 11
d_gene: NA
abundance: NA
v_gene: TRBV13
j_gene: TRBJ2-1
CDR3nt: TGTGCCAGCAGCTTAGGTGATGAGCAGTTCTTC
CDR3aa: CASSLGDEQFF

len: 15
d_gene: NA
abundance: medium-sized
v_gene: TRBV7-9
j_gene: TRBJ2-3
CDR3nt: TGTGCCAGCAGCTCGAAGGCCCAGGGTGCAGATACGCAGTATTTT
CDR3aa: CASSSKAQGADTQYF

len: 12
d_gene: TRBD1
abundance: NA
v_gene: TRBV3-1/TRBV3-2
j_gene: TRBJ2-2
CDR3nt: TGTGCCAGCAGCTACAGGGGCGGGGAGCTGTTTTTT
CDR3aa: CASSYRGGELFF

len: 16
d_gene: TRBD2
abundance: NA
v_gene: TRBV20-1
j_gene: TRBJ2-3
CDR3nt: TGCAGTGCTAGTGGACTAGCGGGAGGACCCACAGATACGCAGTATTTT
CDR3aa: CSASGLAGGPTDTQYF

len: 14
d_gene: NA
abundance: NA
v_gene: TRBV29-1
j_gene: TRBJ2-5
CDR3nt: TGCAGCTCGATATTAACGGGTGGATTAGAGACCCAGTACTTC
CDR3aa: CSSILTGGLETQYF

len: 13
d_gene: NA
abundance: NA
v_gene: TRBV14
j_gene: TRBJ2-1
CDR3nt: TGTGCCAGCAGCCAATTCGACCGAGGCGAGCAGTTCTTC
CDR3aa: CASSQFDRGEQFF

len: 12
d_gene: NA
abundance: NA
v_gene: TRBV7-8
j_gene: TRBJ2-5
CDR3nt: TGTGCCAGCAGCGTAACCAAAGAGACCCAGTACTTC
CDR3aa: CASSVTKETQYF

len: 12
d_gene: TRBD2
abundance: NA
v_gene: TRBV19
j_gene: TRBJ2-3
CDR3nt: TGTGCCAGTGGGAGGGCTCCAGATACGCAGTATTTT
CDR3aa: CASGRAPDTQYF

len: 14
d_gene: TRBD2
abundance: NA
v_gene: TRBV3-1/TRBV3-2
j_gene: TRBJ2-7
CDR3nt: TGTGCCAGCAGCCCTAGCGGGGGGTGGAACGAGCAGTACTTC
CDR3aa: CASSPSGGWNEQYF

len: 15
d_gene: NA
abundance: NA
v_gene: TRBV5-6
j_gene: TRBJ2-1
CDR3nt: TGTGCCAGCAGCTGGGGACGGCACTCCTACAATGAGCAGTTCTTC
CDR3aa: CASSWGRHSYNEQFF

len: 18
d_gene: TRBD2
abundance: NA
v_gene: TRBV5-1
j_gene: TRBJ2-2
CDR3nt: TGCGCCAGCAGCTCACCACATTCTAGCGGGACGAACACCGGGGAGCTGTTTTTT
CDR3aa: CASSSPHSSGTNTGELFF

len: 15
d_gene: TRBD1
abundance: once
v_gene: TRBV4-3
j_gene: TRBJ2-1
CDR3nt: TGCGCCAGCAGCCAAGAAGGGGGCTATGCCAATGAGCAGTTCTTC
CDR3aa: CASSQEGGYANEQFF

len: 13
d_gene: TRBD1
abundance: many
v_gene: TRBV15
j_gene: TRBJ1-2
CDR3nt: TGTGCCACCAGCAGGGGGACAGGGTATGGCTACACCTTC
CDR3aa: CATSRGTGYGYTF

len: 15
d_gene: NA
abundance: NA
v_gene: TRBV10-3
j_gene: TRBJ1-6
CDR3nt: TGTGCCATCAGTGAAACGAGCTCCTATAATTCACCCCTCCACTTT
CDR3aa: CAISETSSYNSPLHF

len: 13
d_gene: NA
abundance: once
v_gene: TRBV19
j_gene: TRBJ2-5
CDR3nt: TGTGCCAGTAGTATAGGAGGAAGAGAGACCCAGTACTTC
CDR3aa: CASSIGGRETQYF

len: 13
d_gene: TRBD2
abundance: NA
v_gene: TRBV30
j_gene: TRBJ2-1
CDR3nt: TGTGCCTGGGAAGCGGGAGAGTACAATGAGCAGTTCTTC
CDR3aa: CAWEAGEYNEQFF

len: 14
d_gene: NA
abundance: NA
v_gene: TRBV2
j_gene: TRBJ2-1
CDR3nt: TGTGCCAGCAGTGAGCGAGAGTTTAGGAATGAGCAGTTCTTC
CDR3aa: CASSEREFRNEQFF

len: 16
d_gene: NA
abundance: NA
v_gene: TRBV18
j_gene: TRBJ1-3
CDR3nt: TGTGCCAGCTCAGACAAGATCGCTTTTGGTGCAAACACCATATATTTT
CDR3aa: CASSDKIAFGANTIYF

len: 17
d_gene: TRBD1
abundance: many
v_gene: TRBV6-2/TRBV6-3
j_gene: TRBJ1-1
CDR3nt: TGTGCCAGCAGTTACCTCTACAGACAGGGGCCGAACACTGAAGCTTTCTTT
CDR3aa: CASSYLYRQGPNTEAFF

len: 14
d_gene: NA
abundance: once
v_gene: TRBV10-3
j_gene: TRBJ2-2
CDR3nt: TGTGCCATCAGCCGGGACCCGACGGGCGGGGAGCTGTTTTTT
CDR3aa: CAISRDPTGGELFF

len: 14
d_gene: NA
abundance: NA
v_gene: TRBV18
j_gene: TRBJ2-7
CDR3nt: TGTGCCAGCTCTCCGGGACGGAACTCCTACGAGCAGTACTTC
CDR3aa: CASSPGRNSYEQYF

len: 13
d_gene: NA
abundance: NA
v_gene: TRBV4-3
j_gene: TRBJ1-5
CDR3nt: TGCGCCAGCAGCCAAGTCCCGGCACAGCCCCAGCATTTT
CDR3aa: CASSQVPAQPQHF

len: 18
d_gene: TRBD1
abundance: NA
v_gene: TRBV19
j_gene: TRBJ1-4
CDR3nt: TGTGCCAGTAGATTCCCCCCCCCGGAGAGACAGGGGAATGAAAAACTGTTTTTT
CDR3aa: CASRFPPPERQGNEKLFF

len: 15
d_gene: TRBD1
abundance: NA
v_gene: TRBV7-2
j_gene: TRBJ2-2
CDR3nt: TGTGCCAGCAGCTTCCGGGACAGGGCCCGCGGGGAGCTGTTTTTT
CDR3aa: CASSFRDRARGELFF

len: 13
d_gene: NA
abundance: NA
v_gene: TRBV7-8
j_gene: TRBJ1-2
CDR3nt: TGTGCCAGCAGCTTACATGGGAACTATGGCTACACCTTC
CDR3aa: CASSLHGNYGYTF